Below are 18 T cell receptor beta chains sequenced from a single sample in a study of blood T cell dynamics during melanoma immunotherapy. Produced via immunoSEQ multiplex PCR; TCRdb's table is partial and in-frame only. The top ten hold roughly 3.7% of the sample, which has 8,500 to 11,000 clones, about 88% seen once. This sample's time point: week 3, after first cycle of checkpoint inhibitor. This sample comprised blood, obtained from a patient treated with checkpoint blockade. The receptors were gathered from a human donor with melanoma.

The rearrangement links TRBV27 to TRBJ1-2; no definite D call. Deletions cut 5 bases from V and 5 bases from J, with 12 bases between. This CDR3 contains 13 residues. In germline, CDR1 is MNHEY, CDR2 SMNVEV (reference sequence). The chain's CDR3 is CASSPGAAYGYTF. CDR3 coding DNA: TGTGCCAGCAGTCCCGGAGCTGCGTATGGCTACACCTTC.

V gene TRBV18 combines with J gene TRBJ2-7; no reliable D call. This CDR3 contains 15 residues. CDR1 and CDR2 from the germline V gene are KGHSH and LQKENI. Trimming removed 2 bases at V and 2 bases at J, with 13 bases between. DNA of the CDR3: TGTGCCAGCTCACCATCGTATTCTACTACCTACGAGCAGTACTTC. Its translation: CASSPSYSTTYEQYF. Complete variable domain (other parts from reference TRBV18 and TRBJ2-7): NAGVMQNPRHLVRRRGQEARLRCSPMKGHSHVYWYRQLPEEGLKFMVYLQKENIIDESGMPKERFSAEFPKEGPSILRIQQVVRGDSAAYFCASSPSYSTTYEQYFGPGTRLTVT.

This clone turned up a few times. The rearrangement uses TRBV28 and TRBJ2-7; D is possibly TRBD2 (6 bases). This CDR3 spans 16 amino acids. V lost 5 bases, J lost 1 base, and 18 bases lay in between. CDR1 MDHEN and CDR2 SYDVKM come from the germline V gene. Here the CDR3 reads CASSLNGLGGSYEQYF. CDR3 in DNA: TGTGCCAGCAGTCTAAATGGGCTGGGAGGTTCCTACGAGCAGTACTTC.

The genes are TRBV11-2 and TRBJ1-2; a possible D gene is TRBD1 (5 bases). This CDR3 region has 15 residues. V lost 1 base and J 8 bases, leaving 17 bases between the germline ends. CDR1 SGHAT and CDR2 FQNNGV come from the germline V gene. This CDR3 is CASSLGFTGDGGYTF. CDR3 in DNA: TGTGCCAGCAGCTTAGGTTTTACAGGCGACGGCGGCTACACCTTC.

The chain combines TRBV9 with TRBJ2-7; D possibly corresponds to TRBD1 (5 bases). The CDR3 covers 13 residues. V gave up 5 bases and J gave up 5 bases, with 14 bases separating them. The germline V gene has CDR1 SGDLS and CDR2 YYNGEE. CDR3 nucleotides: TGTGCCAGCAGTGCTACAGGAGTTGACGAGCAGTACTTC. This codes for CASSATGVDEQYF.

This chain uses TRBV19 with TRBJ2-3, with D possibly matching TRBD2 (6 bases). The germline V gene encodes CDR1 LNHDA and CDR2 SQIVND (reference sequence). The CDR3 contains 13 residues. V shed 6 bases and J shed 3 bases, with 10 bases lying between them. The CDR3 coding sequence is TGTGCCAGTAGACCCCGGGGGACAGATACGCAGTATTTT. It specifies CASRPRGTDTQYF.

This chain connects TRBV10-1 to TRBJ2-7; D gene ambiguous. The CDR3 is 14 residues long. Germline values: CDR1 WNHNN, CDR2 SYGVQD (reference sequence). The germline V and J ends were trimmed by 6 bases and 1 base, with 13 bases remaining between them. The CDR3 is CASSPRQDSYEQYF. The CDR3 nucleotides read TGCGCCAGCAGCCCCCGGCAGGATTCCTACGAGCAGTACTTC.

The rearrangement joins TRBV5-6 to TRBJ1-1; D perhaps matches TRBD1 (6 bases). The CDR3 contains 14 residues. Per the germline V gene, CDR1 is SGHDT and CDR2 is YYEEEE. Trimming took 3 bases from V and 1 from J, leaving 10 bases between them. CDR3 nucleotides: TGTGCCAGCAGCTCTTACAGGGCGAACACTGAAGCTTTCTTT. Translating it yields CASSSYRANTEAFF.

This clone was counted only a few times. The chain is built from TRBV5-6 and TRBJ1-1, with D hard to call. CDR3 length: 15 residues. The germline gives CDR1 SGHDT, CDR2 YYEEEE. The V and J ends lost 2 bases and 1 base respectively, with 12 bases between them. As DNA, the CDR3 is TGTGCCAGCAGCTTATTTAACAGTCAGAACACTGAAGCTTTCTTT. It encodes CASSLFNSQNTEAFF.

This clone showed up just once. This chain connects TRBV28 to TRBJ2-2; 10 bases line up with TRBD2. The CDR3 loop spans 15 amino acids. From germline, CDR1 is MDHEN and CDR2 SYDVKM. V shed 6 bases, J shed 4 bases, and the junction held 5 bases outside the gene matches. CDR3 bases: TGTGCCAGCAGCCAGGTAGCGGGAGGCACCGGGGAGCTGTTTTTT. It encodes CASSQVAGGTGELFF.

The chain has TRBV28 and TRBJ2-3, with 12 bases lining up with TRBD2. The CDR3 has 17 residues. Losses at the gene ends were 6 bases for V and 5 bases for J; bases not matched to a gene: 12. Germline V lookup: CDR1 MDHEN, CDR2 SYDVKM. The CDR3 coding sequence is TGTGCCAGCAGCAACGGGGGACTAGCGGGCGGGGGAGATACGCAGTATTTT. Amino acid sequence: CASSNGGLAGGGDTQYF.

The chain is built from TRBV19 and TRBJ1-1; D is unresolved. The V end lost 4 bases, the J end lost 0 bases, and 6 bases lay between the germline ends. This CDR3 is built from 13 residues. Germline V gene sequence: CDR1 LNHDA, CDR2 SQIVND (reference sequence). CDR3: CASSTTMNTEAFF. In DNA form, the CDR3 reads TGTGCCAGTAGTACAACCATGAACACTGAAGCTTTCTTT.

In regard to this clone: An end of the junction differs from the germline gene, which may be a read error. This sample includes further DNA sequences coding for the same CDR3. This chain connects TRBV13 to TRBJ2-1, with TRBD2 matching over 9 bases. Germline CDR1 is PRHDT and CDR2 is FYEKMQ (reference sequence). The CDR3 runs 17 residues. The CDR3 DNA sequence: TGTGCCAGTAGCTTAGCATCCAGCGGGAGGCTTTACAATGAGCAGTTCTTC. As protein: CASSLASSGRLYNEQFF.

This clone was seen once. The rearrangement links TRBV4-3 to TRBJ2-2; D is unclear. V was cut by 3 bases and J by 1 base, with 6 bases left in between. The germline gives CDR1 LGHNA, CDR2 YSLEER. The CDR3 extends over 14 amino acids. The DNA of the CDR3 is TGCGCCAGCAGCCATCTAGGGAACACCGGGGAGCTGTTTTTT. Its protein is CASSHLGNTGELFF.

The chain is built from TRBV5-7 and TRBJ1-5; 9 positions match TRBD1. TRBV5-7 carries the ORF label, with uncertain function. V trimming: 10 bases; J trimming: 5 bases; junction bases outside the gene matches: 16. The CDR3 extends over 16 amino acids. This CDR3 reads CAPLSGTGRIDQPQHF. CDR3 coding DNA: TGTGCCCCCTTATCCGGGACAGGGAGGATTGATCAGCCCCAGCATTTT.

The V gene is TRBV27, the J gene TRBJ2-5, with 10 bases fitting TRBD2. CDR3 length equals 16 residues. J was trimmed by 4 bases and V by 5 bases; bases with no gene match: 10. The germline V gene encodes CDR1 MNHEY and CDR2 SMNVEV (reference sequence). The CDR3 spells CASSPGLADMRETQYF. CDR3 coding DNA: TGTGCCAGCAGTCCTGGACTAGCGGACATGCGAGAGACCCAGTACTTC.

The chain carries TRBV7-3 and TRBJ2-7; D is ambiguous. Germline V gene sequence: CDR1 SGHTA, CDR2 FQGTGA. Between the trimmed V and J ends, which lost 0 bases and 3 bases, there was a span of 9 bases. This CDR3 contains 14 residues. The DNA for the CDR3 is TGTGCCAGCAGCTTAACAGTTGGTGGCTACGAGCAGTACTTC. Protein: CASSLTVGGYEQYF.

The V call is TRBV19, the J call TRBJ2-7; a weak D match, TRBD1 (6 bases). The CDR3 totals 16 residues. Trimming stripped 1 base from V and 0 bases from J, with 13 bases between. Looked up from germline, CDR1 is LNHDA and CDR2 is SQIVND (reference sequence). CDR3 DNA: TGTGCCAGTAGTATAGGGGGGCCAGCGAGCTCCTACGAGCAGTACTTC. Translating it yields CASSIGGPASSYEQYF.